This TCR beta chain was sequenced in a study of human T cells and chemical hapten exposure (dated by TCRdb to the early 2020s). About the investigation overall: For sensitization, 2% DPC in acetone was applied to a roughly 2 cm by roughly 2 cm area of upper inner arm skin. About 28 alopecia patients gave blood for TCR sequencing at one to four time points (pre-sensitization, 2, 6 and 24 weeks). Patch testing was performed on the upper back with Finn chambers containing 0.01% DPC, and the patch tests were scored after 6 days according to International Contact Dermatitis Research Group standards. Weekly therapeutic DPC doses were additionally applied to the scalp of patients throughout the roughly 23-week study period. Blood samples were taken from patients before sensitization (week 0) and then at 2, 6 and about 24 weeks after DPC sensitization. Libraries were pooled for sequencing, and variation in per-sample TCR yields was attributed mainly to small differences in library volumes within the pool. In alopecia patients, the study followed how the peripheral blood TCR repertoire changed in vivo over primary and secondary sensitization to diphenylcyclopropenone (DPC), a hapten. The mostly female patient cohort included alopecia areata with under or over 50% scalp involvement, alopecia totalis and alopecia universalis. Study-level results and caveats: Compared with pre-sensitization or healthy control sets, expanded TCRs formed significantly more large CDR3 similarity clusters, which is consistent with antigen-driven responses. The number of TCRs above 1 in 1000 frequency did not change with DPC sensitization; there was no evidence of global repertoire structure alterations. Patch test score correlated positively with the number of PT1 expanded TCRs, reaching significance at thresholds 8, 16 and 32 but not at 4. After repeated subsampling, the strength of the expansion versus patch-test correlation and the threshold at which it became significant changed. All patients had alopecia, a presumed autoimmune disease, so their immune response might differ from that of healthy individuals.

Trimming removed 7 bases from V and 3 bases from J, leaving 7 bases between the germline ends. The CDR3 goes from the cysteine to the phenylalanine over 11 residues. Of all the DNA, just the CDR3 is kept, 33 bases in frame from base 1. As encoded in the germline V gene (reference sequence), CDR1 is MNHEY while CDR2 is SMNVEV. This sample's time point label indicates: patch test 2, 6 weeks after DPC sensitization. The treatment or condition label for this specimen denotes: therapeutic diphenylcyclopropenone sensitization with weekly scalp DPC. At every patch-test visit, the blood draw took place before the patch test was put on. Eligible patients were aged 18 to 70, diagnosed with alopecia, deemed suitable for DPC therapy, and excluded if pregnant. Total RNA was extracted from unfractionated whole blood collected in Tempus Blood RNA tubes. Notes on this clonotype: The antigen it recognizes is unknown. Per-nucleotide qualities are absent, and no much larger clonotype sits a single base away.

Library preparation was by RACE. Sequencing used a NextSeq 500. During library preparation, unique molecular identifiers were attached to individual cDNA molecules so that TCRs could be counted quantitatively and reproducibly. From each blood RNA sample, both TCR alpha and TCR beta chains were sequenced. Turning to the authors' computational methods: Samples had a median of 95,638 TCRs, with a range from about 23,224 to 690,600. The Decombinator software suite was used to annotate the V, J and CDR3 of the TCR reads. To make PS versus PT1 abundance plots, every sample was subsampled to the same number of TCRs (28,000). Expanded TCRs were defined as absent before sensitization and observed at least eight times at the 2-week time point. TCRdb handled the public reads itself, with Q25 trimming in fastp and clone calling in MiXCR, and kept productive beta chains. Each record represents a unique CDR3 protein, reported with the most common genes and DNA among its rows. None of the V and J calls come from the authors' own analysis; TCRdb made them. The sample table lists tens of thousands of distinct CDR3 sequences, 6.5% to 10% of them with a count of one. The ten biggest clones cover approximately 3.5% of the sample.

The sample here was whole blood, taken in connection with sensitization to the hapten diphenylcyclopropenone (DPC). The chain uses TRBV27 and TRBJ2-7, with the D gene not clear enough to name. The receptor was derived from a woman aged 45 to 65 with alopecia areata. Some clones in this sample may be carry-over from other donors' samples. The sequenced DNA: TGTGCCAGCAAAGGGTTCTACGAGCAGTACTTC. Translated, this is CASKGFYEQYF.